This T cell receptor beta chain was sequenced in a study of cytomegalovirus exposure and HLA in healthy donors. Study conclusions and caveats: In a later analysis, at a false discovery rate of 0.05, about 15,000 TCR beta sequences were associated with HLA alleles. Earlier analysis found most TCR beta V segments productive about 87% or about 30% of the time.

Details on this clone: Its target is unknown.

PCR amplification relied on 60 Vbeta primers (plus 13 Jbeta primers). Methods used by the authors: In a later analysis, roughly 10 million of approximately 86 million unique beta chains occurred in at least two donors. Only in-frame clones appear in the TCRdb table, and some are missing; sequencing was by immunoSEQ multiplex PCR. V and J calls and clone size are those listed in that table; D and trimming were worked out from the DNA. The sample holds approximately 75,000 clones, about 79% seen once. The ends were cut back, 8 bases at V and 3 bases at J, with 13 bases in the middle. The CDR3 loop spans 13 amino acids. CDR1 and CDR2 from the germline V gene are MNHEY and SVGAGI.

The sequenced sample was PBMCs. This chain connects TRBV6-5 to TRBJ1-2; D remains ambiguous. This TCR derives from a man between 65 and 80 years old in good health and CMV-seropositive. CDR3 in DNA: TGTGCCAGCGGAATAAGGGAGGACTATGGCTACACCTTC. This codes for CASGIREDYGYTF.